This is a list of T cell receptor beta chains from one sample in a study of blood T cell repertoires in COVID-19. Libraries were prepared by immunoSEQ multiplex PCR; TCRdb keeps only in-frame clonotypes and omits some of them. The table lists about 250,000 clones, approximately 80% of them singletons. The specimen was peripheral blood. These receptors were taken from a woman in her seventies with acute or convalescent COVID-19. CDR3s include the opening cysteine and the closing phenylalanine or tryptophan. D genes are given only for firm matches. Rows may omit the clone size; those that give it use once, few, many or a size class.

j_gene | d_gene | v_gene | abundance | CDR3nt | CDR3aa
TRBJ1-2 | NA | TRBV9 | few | TGTGCCAGCAGCGAGGACACCTCGCACTATGGCTACACCTTC | CASSEDTSHYGYTF
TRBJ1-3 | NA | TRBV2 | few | TGTGCCAGCAGTGAATCCCGAGGGAGATTGTCTGGAAACACCATATATTTT | CASSESRGRLSGNTIYF
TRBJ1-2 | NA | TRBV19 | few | TGTGCCAGTAGTATAGTGGGGAGAATTAACTATGGCTACACCTTC | CASSIVGRINYGYTF
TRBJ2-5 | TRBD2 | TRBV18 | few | TGTGCCAGCTCACCACTGCTGACTAGCGGGGCCCAAGAGACCCAGTACTTC | CASSPLLTSGAQETQYF
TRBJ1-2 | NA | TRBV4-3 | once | TGCGCCAGCAGCCAGTTCTCCGGGACAAACTATGGCTACACCTTC | CASSQFSGTNYGYTF
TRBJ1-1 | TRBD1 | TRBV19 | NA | TGTGCCAGTAGTACCAGACAGGGAACTGAAGCTTTCTTT | CASSTRQGTEAFF
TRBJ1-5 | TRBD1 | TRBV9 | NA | TGTGCCAGCAGCCCCCATTCGGGACAGGGCCAGCCCCAGCATTTT | CASSPHSGQGQPQHF
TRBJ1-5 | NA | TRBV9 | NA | TGTGCCAGCAGCGTAGGGCAGGCTAGCAATCAGCCCCAGCATTTT | CASSVGQASNQPQHF
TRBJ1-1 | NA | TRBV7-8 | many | TGTGCCAGCAGCTCGACGCGGGACACTGAAGCTTTCTTT | CASSSTRDTEAFF
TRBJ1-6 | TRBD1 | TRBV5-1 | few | TGCGCCAGCAGCCCAGGGGGAATTGATTCACCCCTCCACTTT | CASSPGGIDSPLHF
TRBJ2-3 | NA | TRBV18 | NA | TGTGCCAGCTCACCACCCGTACGGGGGACTAGCACAGATACGCAGTATTTT | CASSPPVRGTSTDTQYF
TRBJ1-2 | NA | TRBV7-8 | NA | TGTGCCAGCAGCCCAACCGGAGGGACGTCCGTCTATGGCTACACCTTC | CASSPTGGTSVYGYTF
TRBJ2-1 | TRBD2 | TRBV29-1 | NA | TGCAGCGTTGAGGGCGGGGGGGCGTCCTACAATGAGCAGTTCTTC | CSVEGGGASYNEQFF
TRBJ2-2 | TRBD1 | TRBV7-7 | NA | TGTGCTAGCAGCTTGTCCGGACAGGGAAGTACCGGGGAGCTGTTTTTT | CASSLSGQGSTGELFF
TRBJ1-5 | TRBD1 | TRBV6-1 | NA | TGTGCCAGCAGTGATGGACAGGGAAATCAGCCCCAGCATTTT | CASSDGQGNQPQHF
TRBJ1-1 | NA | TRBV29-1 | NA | TGCAGCGTTGGTAGAACCACTGAAGCTTTCTTT | CSVGRTTEAFF
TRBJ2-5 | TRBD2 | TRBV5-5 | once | TGTGCCAGCAGCCCATTAGCGGGGGGGCTCCAAGAGACCCAGTACTTC | CASSPLAGGLQETQYF
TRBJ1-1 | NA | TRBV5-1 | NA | TGCGCCAGCAGCCAAGCGGAAGGGTTGAACACTGAAGCTTTCTTT | CASSQAEGLNTEAFF
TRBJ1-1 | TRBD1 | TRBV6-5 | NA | TGTGCCAGCAGAAAATCGACAGGGTGGACTGAAGCTTTCTTT | CASRKSTGWTEAFF
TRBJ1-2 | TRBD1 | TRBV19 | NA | TGTGCCAGTAGTCCGGGACAGAGCCGCTATGGCTACACCTTC | CASSPGQSRYGYTF
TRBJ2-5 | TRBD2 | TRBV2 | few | TGTGCCAGCTACCCGAGTCTAGCGGGCAAAGAGACCCAGTACTTC | CASYPSLAGKETQYF
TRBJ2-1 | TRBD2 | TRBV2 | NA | TGTGCCAGCAGTGATACTAGCGGGGCAAACAATGAGCAGTTCTTC | CASSDTSGANNEQFF
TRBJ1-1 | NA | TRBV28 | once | TGTGCCAGCAGTCCATGGGCAGGGAGGGACACTGAAGCTTTCTTT | CASSPWAGRDTEAFF
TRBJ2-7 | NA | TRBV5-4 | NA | TGTGCCAGCAGCACTTGGGCAGGGGACGAGCAGTACTTC | CASSTWAGDEQYF
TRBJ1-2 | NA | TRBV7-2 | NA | TGTGCCAGCAGCTTACTTAGTCTTTATGGCTACACCTTC | CASSLLSLYGYTF
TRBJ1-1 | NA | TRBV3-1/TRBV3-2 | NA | TGTGCCAGCAGCCAAGGGCAGTTTGAAGCTTTCTTT | CASSQGQFEAFF
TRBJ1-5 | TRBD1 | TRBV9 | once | TGTGCCAGCAGCGTAGATGGACAGGAAAATCAGCCCCAGCATTTT | CASSVDGQENQPQHF
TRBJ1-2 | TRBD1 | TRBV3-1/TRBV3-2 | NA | TGTGCCAGCAGCCGCGACAGGGGGTTCCCCTATGGCTACACCTTC | CASSRDRGFPYGYTF
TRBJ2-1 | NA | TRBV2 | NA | TGTGCCAGCAGTCCTTTAAATGAGCAGTTCTTC | CASSPLNEQFF
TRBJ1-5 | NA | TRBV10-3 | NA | TGTGCCATCAGTGAGTCGAGCCCAGGGGACAAGAGCAATCAGCCCCAGCATTTT | CAISESSPGDKSNQPQHF
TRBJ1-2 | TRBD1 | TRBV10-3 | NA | TGTGCCATCAGTGAGTCGACAACAGGGGGTGGAGATGGCTACACCTTC | CAISESTTGGGDGYTF
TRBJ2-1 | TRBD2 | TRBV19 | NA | TGTGCCAGTAGTCCTCGGACTAGCGGGGGTTACAATGAGCAGTTCTTC | CASSPRTSGGYNEQFF
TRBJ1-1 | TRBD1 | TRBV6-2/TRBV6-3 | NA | TGTGCCAGCAGTCCCGTCTTTAGTCCAGGGACAGGGGGCACTGAAGCTTTCTTT | CASSPVFSPGTGGTEAFF
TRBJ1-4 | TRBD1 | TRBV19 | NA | TGTGCCAGTAGTATGAGGGACAGGGCGTTTAATGAAAAACTGTTTTTT | CASSMRDRAFNEKLFF
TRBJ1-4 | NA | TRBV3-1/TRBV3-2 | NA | TGTGCCAGCAGCTTCGGACACAATGAAAAACTGTTTTTT | CASSFGHNEKLFF
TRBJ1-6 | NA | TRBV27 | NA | TGTGCCAGCAGTATCGGGATGGGAATAGGTTCACCCCTCCACTTT | CASSIGMGIGSPLHF
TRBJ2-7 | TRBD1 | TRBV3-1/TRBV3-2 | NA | TGTGCCAGCAGCCAACTAGGGGGCGTATACGAGCAGTACTTC | CASSQLGGVYEQYF
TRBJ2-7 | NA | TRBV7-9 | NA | TGTGCCAGCAGCTTACAGGGTAACGAGCAGTACTTC | CASSLQGNEQYF
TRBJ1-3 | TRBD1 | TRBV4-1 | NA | TGCGCCAGCAGCCCTAAGGACAGGGGGATGGGAAACACCATATATTTT | CASSPKDRGMGNTIYF
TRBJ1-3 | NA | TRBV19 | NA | TGTGCCAGTAGTATCCCTAGGACATCCGGAAACACCATATATTTT | CASSIPRTSGNTIYF
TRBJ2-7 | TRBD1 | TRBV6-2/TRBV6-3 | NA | TGTGCCAGCAGTTACGGGACAGCGAAGCCCTACGAGCAGTACTTC | CASSYGTAKPYEQYF
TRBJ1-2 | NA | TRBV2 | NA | TGTGCCAGCAGCAAAGACACGGGGAGCGGCTATGGCTACACCTTC | CASSKDTGSGYGYTF
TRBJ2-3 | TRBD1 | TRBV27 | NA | TGTGCCAGCAGATTGACTTACGGGACAGCAAGGGTGGATACGCAGTATTTT | CASRLTYGTARVDTQYF
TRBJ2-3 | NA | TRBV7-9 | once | TGTGCCAGCAGCTTAAGGCGGGGACGCACAGATACGCAGTATTTT | CASSLRRGRTDTQYF
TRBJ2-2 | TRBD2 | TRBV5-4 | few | TGTGCCAGCAGCACGGGACTAGCGGGGGGGCAAGGGGAGCTGTTTTTT | CASSTGLAGGQGELFF
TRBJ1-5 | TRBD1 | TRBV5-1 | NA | TGCGCCAGCAGCTTGGTACCGACAGGGGGCAATCAGCCCCAGCATTTT | CASSLVPTGGNQPQHF
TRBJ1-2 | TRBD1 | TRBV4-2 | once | TGTGCCAGCAGCCAATCAGGGGGCAACTATGGCTACACCTTC | CASSQSGGNYGYTF
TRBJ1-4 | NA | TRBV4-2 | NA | TGTGCCAGCAGCCAAGATCGGAGAGGGTCTGTAAATGAAAAACTGTTTTTT | CASSQDRRGSVNEKLFF
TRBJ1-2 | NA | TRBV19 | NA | TGTGCCAGTAGTATAAAGCCGACAAATGCCTACACCTTC | CASSIKPTNAYTF